A single sample is the source of the 13 T cell receptor beta chains below, sequenced in a study of T cell changes during pregnancy in multiple sclerosis (dated by TCRdb to about 2019). The library came from the immunoSEQ multiplex PCR assay. In its TCRdb copy, this immuneACCESS table keeps in-frame sequences only and misses some clones. Where compared with another copy, unresolved V genes explain less than half of these, and the others have no known cause. Here the sample has roughly 45,000 clones; 85% to 90% occur a single time. Around 1.6% of the sample is in the top ten clones. This specimen consisted of peripheral blood, obtained in the first trimester of pregnancy. The receptors shown here come from a female donor in good health, enrolled as a control in a pregnancy study.

The chain recombines TRBV5-1 with TRBJ2-1; 16 bases match TRBD2. Germline trimming cut 2 bases from V and 14 bases from J; bases unmatched to any gene: 7. CDR1 and CDR2 from the germline V gene are SGHRS and YFSETQ. CDR3 size: 15 residues. The DNA of the CDR3 is TGCGCCAGCAGCTTACCGGGACTAGCGGGAGGGCCGGAGTTCTTC. This encodes CASSLPGLAGGPEFF. Full variable domain (missing parts from reference TRBV5-1 and TRBJ2-1): KAGVTQTPRYLIKTRGQQVTLSCSPISGHRSVSWYQQTPGQGLQFLFEYFSETQRNKGNFPGRFSGRQFSNSRSEMNVSTLELGDSALYLCASSLPGLAGGPEFFGPGTRLTVL.

This clone was picked up one time. The chain uses TRBV7-3 and TRBJ2-2; D unresolved. Trimming took off 2 bases at V and 2 bases at J, with 6 bases between the two ends. CDR3 length: 14 amino acids. CDR1 is SGHTA, CDR2 FQGTGA, per germline. This chain's CDR3 is CASSLVLNTGELFF. The CDR3 DNA follows: TGTGCCAGCAGCTTAGTCCTTAACACCGGGGAGCTGTTTTTT.

This clone has only one observation. The chain joins TRBV5-4 to TRBJ2-3; 7 bases agree with TRBD2. Germline trimming cut 0 bases from V and 5 bases from J; bases unmatched to any gene: 12. The CDR3 has 17 residues. Germline CDR1 SGHNT, CDR2 YYREEE (reference sequence). The CDR3 sequence: CASSLDLPGGLIDTQYF. The CDR3 region has the DNA TGTGCCAGCAGCTTGGATTTGCCGGGGGGTTTGATAGATACGCAGTATTTT.

V is TRBV7-9 and J is TRBJ1-1; tentative D call: TRBD1 (5 bases). The CDR3 covers 13 residues. Germline values: CDR1 SEHNR, CDR2 FQNEAQ (reference sequence). V lost 5 bases and J 1 base, leaving 8 bases between the germline ends. DNA of the CDR3: TGTGCCAGCAGCCGGACACCGAACACTGAAGCTTTCTTT. Protein sequence: CASSRTPNTEAFF.

V gene TRBV2 combines with J gene TRBJ1-2, with D maybe TRBD1 (6 bases). V dropped 3 bases and J dropped 7 bases, with 15 bases sitting between them. Germline V gene data show CDR1 as SNHLY and CDR2 as FYNNEI. The CDR3 is 14 residues long. CDR3 sequence: CASSDHRDLSGYTF. The CDR3 DNA sequence: TGTGCCAGCAGTGACCACAGGGACCTTTCTGGCTACACCTTC.

The chain joins TRBV21-1 to TRBJ2-3; the listed D gene, TRBD1, was not tested against the DNA. TRBV21-1 corresponds to a pseudogene. There are 22 residues in the CDR3. The CDR3 protein is CASSKAVGRLGFPTACTDTQYF. As DNA, the CDR3 is TGTGCCAGCAGCAAAGCAGTGGGGCGTTTGGGGTTCCCCACTGCGTGCACAGATACGCAGTATTTT.

The V and J genes are TRBV18 and TRBJ2-3; D gene ambiguous. V lost 0 bases and J 3 bases, leaving 4 bases between the germline ends. Germline V gene data show CDR1 as KGHSH and CDR2 as LQKENI. The CDR3 covers 13 residues. The CDR3 region has the DNA TGTGCCAGCTCACCACCTAGTACAGATACGCAGTATTTT. Its translation is CASSPPSTDTQYF.

The chain couples TRBV10-2 to TRBJ2-3; 12 bases are shared with TRBD1. CDR1 WSHSY and CDR2 SAAADI come from the germline V gene. V trimming: 6 bases; J trimming: 8 bases; junction bases outside the gene matches: 9. This CDR3 is built from 15 residues. The CDR3 loop reads CASRGTGGVMGTQYF. CDR3 DNA sequence: TGCGCCAGCAGGGGGACAGGGGGCGTAATGGGTACGCAGTATTTT.

The CDR3 here is CAWSVRTGPEKLFF. The CDR3 nucleotides read TGTGCCTGGAGTGTACGAACAGGTCCTGAAAAACTGTTTTTT. The V and J genes are TRBV30 and TRBJ1-4, with D maybe TRBD1 (5 bases). Germline CDR1 is GTSNPN and CDR2 is SVGIG (reference sequence). The CDR3 runs 14 residues. Trimming shortened V by 0 bases and J by 7 bases, and 12 bases separated the two germline ends.

The genes are TRBV7-6 and TRBJ2-7, with 9 bases that match TRBD2. The CDR3 covers 14 residues. Germline CDR1 reads SGHVS; CDR2 reads FNYEAQ. V lost 5 bases to trimming and J lost 2 bases; unmatched junction nucleotides: 4. In DNA, the CDR3 is TGTGCCAGCAGCCCGGAGCGGGGGGCCTACGAGCAGTACTTC. Protein: CASSPERGAYEQYF.

The chain carries TRBV29-1 and TRBJ2-7; a weak D match, TRBD1 (6 bases). The germline gives CDR1 SQVTM, CDR2 ANQGSEA. CDR3 length equals 13 residues. The V gene lost 4 bases and the J gene lost 2 bases, with 12 bases spanning the gap. The CDR3 loop reads CSVVYRDPYEQYF. The CDR3 DNA reads as TGCAGCGTTGTGTACAGGGACCCCTACGAGCAGTACTTC.

V is TRBV9 and J is TRBJ2-7; 9 bases line up with TRBD1. The CDR3 has 15 amino acids. Germline assignment: CDR1 SGDLS and CDR2 YYNGEE. V gave up 3 bases and J gave up 4 bases; unmatched junction bases: 8. This chain's CDR3 is CASSAGPGQGYEQYF. The CDR3 DNA reads TGTGCCAGCAGCGCAGGACCGGGACAGGGATACGAGCAGTACTTC.

CDR3 loop: CASSLRTGVYNEKLFF. CDR3 nucleotide sequence: TGTGCCAGCAGCCTTCGGACAGGGGTTTATAATGAAAAACTGTTTTTT. V is TRBV7-9 and J is TRBJ1-4; TRBD1 matches 9 bases. The CDR3 contains 16 residues. Germline trimming cut 5 bases from V and 4 bases from J; bases unmatched to any gene: 8. From germline, CDR1 is SEHNR and CDR2 FQNEAQ (reference sequence).